This T cell receptor beta chain appears in the sequencing data of a study of blood T cell repertoires in COVID-19. Assay: immunoSEQ multiplex PCR; the TCRdb copy retains only in-frame clones and omits some. The top ten hold 2.5% to 3% of the sample, which has more than 110,000 clones, about 89% seen once. Germline V lookup: CDR1 GTSNPN, CDR2 SVGIG (reference sequence). The CDR3 has 14 amino acids. V lost 3 bases and J lost 2, with 11 bases in between. The chain employs TRBV30 and TRBJ1-3, with D possibly TRBD1 on 6 matching bases. The clonotype originates from a man between 60 and 70 years old with active or convalescent COVID-19. The sequenced sample consisted of peripheral blood. The CDR3 region is CAWSLGGAGNTIYF. CDR3 nucleotide sequence: TGTGCCTGGAGCTTAGGGGGGGCTGGAAACACCATATATTTT.